The 15 T cell receptor beta chains listed next were all sequenced from one sample in a study of blood T cell repertoires in COVID-19. Some clones are missing from TCRdb's copy, which holds only in-frame ones; the method was immunoSEQ multiplex PCR. The sample carries roughly 200,000 clones, around 84% recorded once. Sequenced material: peripheral blood. The receptors were gathered from a middle-aged man with active or convalescent COVID-19.

V is TRBV18 and J is TRBJ1-1; D is possibly TRBD1 (5 bases). The CDR3 runs to 12 residues. V was trimmed by 3 bases and J by 12 bases, leaving 14 bases between them. Looked up from germline, CDR1 is KGHSH and CDR2 is LQKENI. CDR3 DNA: TGTGCCAGCTCACCGTCGGGGACTGGGACTTTCTTT. It encodes CASSPSGTGTFF. Using reference TRBV18 and TRBJ1-1 for the parts outside the CDR3, the full variable domain is NAGVMQNPRHLVRRRGQEARLRCSPMKGHSHVYWYRQLPEEGLKFMVYLQKENIIDESGMPKERFSAEFPKEGPSILRIQQVVRGDSAAYFCASSPSGTGTFFGQGTRLTVV.

The rearrangement links TRBV18 to TRBJ1-6; tentatively, D is TRBD1 (6 bases). Trimming removed 3 bases at V and 10 bases at J, with 16 bases between. Per germline, CDR1 KGHSH and CDR2 LQKENI. There are 15 residues in the CDR3. The CDR3 is CASSPQQGQKSPLHF. The CDR3 bases are TGTGCCAGCTCACCGCAACAGGGTCAGAAATCACCCCTCCACTTT.

The genes are TRBV5-5 and TRBJ2-7; D may be TRBD2 (5 bases). V was pared by 0 bases and J by 0 bases, with 10 bases between. The CDR3 sequence is 15 residues long. Germline CDR1 SGHKS, CDR2 YYEKEE (reference sequence). The CDR3 region is CASSLVRGSSYEQYF. The CDR3 region has the DNA TGTGCCAGCAGCTTGGTTCGGGGATCCTCCTACGAGCAGTACTTC.

This rearrangement joins TRBV10-3 to TRBJ2-7; TRBD1 matches 9 bases. The CDR3 is 14 amino acids. Germline V CDR1 and CDR2: ENHRY, SYGVKD. Trimming cost V 5 bases and J 4 bases; bases outside gene matches: 6. CDR3 in DNA: TGTGCCATCAGTTACGCGGACAGGGGATACGAGCAGTACTTC. The encoded protein is CAISYADRGYEQYF.

As DNA, the CDR3 is TGTGCCAGCAGTCCCTCAGGGTGGCGGGAATATAATTCACCCCTCCACTTT. Protein product: CASSPSGWREYNSPLHF. This chain connects TRBV27 to TRBJ1-6; D is possibly TRBD1 (5 bases). Germline CDR1 and CDR2: MNHEY and SMNVEV (reference sequence). The V and J ends lost 5 bases and 4 bases respectively, with 18 bases between them. The CDR3 has 17 residues.

This rearrangement joins TRBV5-1 to TRBJ1-3; D remains ambiguous. Germline V CDR1 and CDR2: SGHRS, YFSETQ. V shed 0 bases and J shed 4 bases, with 11 bases lying between them. CDR3 length: 15 residues. CDR3 region: CASSLGQISGNTIYF. The CDR3 DNA is TGCGCCAGCAGCTTGGGGCAGATCTCGGGAAACACCATATATTTT.

The chain recombines TRBV4-1 with TRBJ2-1; unclear D gene. Germline V lookup: CDR1 MGHRA, CDR2 YSYEKL. V dropped 0 bases and J dropped 8 bases, with 14 bases sitting between them. The CDR3 is 15 amino acids. This CDR3 is CASSQDSDWRYEQFF. The CDR3 nucleotides are TGCGCCAGCAGCCAAGATTCTGACTGGCGGTATGAGCAGTTCTTC.

V usage is TRBV6-2 or TRBV6-3 and J usage is TRBJ1-5; D may be TRBD1 (5 bases). V dropped 4 bases and J dropped 7 bases, with 14 bases sitting between them. The CDR3 runs 14 residues. Germline CDR1 MNHEY, CDR2 SVGEGT. The CDR3 sequence: CASSSGGPAQPQHF. CDR3 sequence (DNA): TGTGCCAGCAGTTCGGGGGGACCCGCACAGCCCCAGCATTTT.

Only a few counts were recorded for this clone. The gene calls are TRBV14 and TRBJ1-4; TRBD1 matches at 7 bases. The CDR3 has 15 residues. Germline CDR1 is SGHDN and CDR2 is FVKESK. Trimming cost V 4 bases and J 1 base; bases outside gene matches: 3. For the CDR3, the DNA is TGTGCCAGCAGCCGATCAGGGGGAACTAATGAAAAACTGTTTTTT. Its protein is CASSRSGGTNEKLFF.

The chain employs TRBV28 and TRBJ1-5; tentative D call: TRBD1 (6 bases). V lost 6 bases and J 7 bases, leaving 19 bases between the germline ends. CDR1 and CDR2 (germline): MDHEN, SYDVKM. The CDR3 length is 15 residues. The DNA of the CDR3 is TGTGCCAGCAGCCCACCGGGACAAGGGGCCCAGCCCCAGCATTTT. Its translation is CASSPPGQGAQPQHF.

The chain carries TRBV12-3 or TRBV12-4 and TRBJ1-2, with D tentatively TRBD1 (5 bases). V gave up 7 bases and J gave up 7 bases, with 16 bases separating them. The CDR3 is 13 amino acids. DNA of the CDR3: TGTGCCAGCACTGCCGCCAGGGTGGGTGGCTACACCTTC. It yields the protein CASTAARVGGYTF.

This chain joins TRBV14 and TRBJ1-2, with D possibly TRBD1 on 5 matching bases. The V gene lost 5 bases and the J gene lost 6 bases, with 16 bases spanning the gap. Looked up from germline, CDR1 is SGHDN and CDR2 is FVKESK. CDR3 length: 14 residues. The CDR3 here is CASSARDFRDGYTF. The CDR3 DNA follows: TGTGCCAGCAGCGCCCGGGACTTCCGAGATGGCTACACCTTC.

This clone was recorded a few times. For the CDR3, the DNA is TGTGCCAGTAGTATAATGGGGGGAGGTAATTCACCCCTCCACTTT. It yields the protein CASSIMGGGNSPLHF. The V call is TRBV19, the J call TRBJ1-6, with a weak D call TRBD1 (5 bases). V was cut by 2 bases and J by 6 bases, with 11 bases left in between. The CDR3 contains 15 residues. From germline, CDR1 is LNHDA and CDR2 SQIVND (reference sequence).

The rearrangement uses TRBV4-1 and TRBJ2-7; 7 positions match TRBD1. The CDR3 runs 16 residues. The ends lost 0 bases at V and 0 bases at J; junction bases unmatched: 5. The germline V gene has CDR1 MGHRA and CDR2 YSYEKL. DNA of the CDR3: TGCGCCAGCAGCCAAGAAGGGGGACAGTCCTCCTACGAGCAGTACTTC. Translation gives CASSQEGGQSSYEQYF.

The genes are TRBV19 and TRBJ1-5; D is uncertain. Trimming left V 3 bases short and J 6 bases short, with 6 bases between. Germline V gene lookup returns CDR1 LNHDA and CDR2 SQIVND (reference sequence). The CDR3 is made up of 12 amino acids. DNA of the CDR3: TGTGCCAGTAGTATGGTCGGTCAGCCCCAGCATTTT. This sequence encodes CASSMVGQPQHF.